One sample yielded the 21 T cell receptor beta chains listed below, sequenced in a study of blood T cells in healthy people across ages. PCR was performed a second time for roughly 7 to 11 cycles using a sample-barcoded 5' primer and a J-beta primer mix. TCRdb fed the 5' RACE reads into MiXCR, producing one record per CDR3 protein. This table has 700,000 to 900,000 distinct CDR3 sequences, roughly 50% appearing once. Sequencing was done on a sample of blood. The receptors come from a man aged 80 or over in good health.

The chain combines TRBV5-1 with TRBJ2-7; D may be TRBD1 or TRBD2 (5 bases each). Trimming pared 3 bases from V and 6 bases from J, leaving 22 bases between. Germline V CDR1 and CDR2: SGHRS, YFSETQ. CDR3 size: 16 residues. The CDR3 DNA reads TGCGCCAGCAGCTCACGTCGGGACGGCCCGGGCGGCGAGCAGTACTTC. Encoded protein: CASSSRRDGPGGEQYF.

This chain links TRBV6-5 with TRBJ2-7; tentative D call: TRBD2 (7 bases). The end of the DNA fits TRBJ2-5 better, so the J call may be wrong. Germline CDR1 is MNHEY and CDR2 is SVGAGI. The CDR3 sequence is 15 residues long. For the CDR3, the DNA is TGTGCCAGCAAGGAGGGGGGAGGGCCGTTTGAGACCCAGTACTTC. As protein: CASKEGGGPFETQYF.

This clonotype was recorded only once. This chain joins TRBV20-1 and TRBJ2-1; D is unresolved. The DNA end is more similar to TRBJ2-7, so the J call may be wrong. Germline V gene sequence: CDR1 DFQATT, CDR2 SNEGSKA (reference sequence). The CDR3 has 11 amino acids. CDR3 region: CSASTPSEQYF. CDR3 sequence (DNA): TGCAGTGCCTCCACCCCGAGTGAGCAGTACTTC.

This clonotype appeared a single time. CDR3 region: CSAPRGADTQYF. The CDR3 nucleotides are TGCAGTGCCCCTAGGGGCGCAGATACGCAGTATTTT. The chain carries TRBV20-1 and TRBJ2-3, with D perhaps matching TRBD1 (5 bases). This CDR3 is 12 amino acids long. V lost 6 bases and J 4 bases, leaving 11 bases between the germline ends. Germline loops: CDR1 DFQATT, CDR2 SNEGSKA (reference sequence).

The chain couples TRBV6-2 or TRBV6-3 to TRBJ2-7, with 8 bases matching TRBD2. Germline-derived CDR1 and CDR2 are MNHEY and SVGEGT. CDR3 size: 14 residues. J gave up 3 bases and V 7 bases, and 8 bases lay outside the gene matches. CDR3 DNA sequence: TGTGCCAGCATGAGCGGGGGATCCTACTACGAGCAGTACTTC. This encodes CASMSGGSYYEQYF.

This clonotype turned up a few times. The genes are TRBV10-3 and TRBJ2-5, with TRBD2 matching over 9 bases. CDR3 length equals 16 residues. Germline loops: CDR1 ENHRY, CDR2 SYGVKD. V lost 7 bases to trimming and J lost 5 bases; unmatched junction nucleotides: 14. The CDR3 here is CAITGYSGGPRETQYF. The DNA of the CDR3 is TGTGCCATCACTGGATATAGCGGGGGCCCCCGGGAGACCCAGTACTTC.

The chain is built from TRBV6-5 and TRBJ2-7; TRBD1 or TRBD2 may be the D gene (6 bases each). Trimming left V 2 bases short and J 2 bases short, with 10 bases between. The CDR3 runs to 14 residues. Germline loops: CDR1 MNHEY, CDR2 SVGAGI. The CDR3 nucleotides are TGTGCCAGCAGTTACACCCGGGGGCCCTACGAGCAGTACTTC. Translating it yields CASSYTRGPYEQYF.

This clonotype was picked up a small number of times. The chain employs TRBV12-5 and TRBJ1-2; D remains unclear. V was trimmed by 0 bases and J by 1 base, leaving 3 bases between them. The CDR3 has 13 residues. Germline CDR1 reads LGHNT; CDR2 reads FRNRAP. CDR3 sequence reads: CASGLVDNYGYTF. CDR3 nucleotides: TGTGCTAGTGGTTTGGTAGATAACTATGGCTACACCTTC.

The chain has TRBV5-1 and TRBJ2-7, with TRBD2 matching over 10 bases. The germline V gene has CDR1 SGHRS and CDR2 YFSETQ. This CDR3 is built from 16 residues. V dropped 5 bases and J dropped 4; count of bases not matched to a gene: 12. CDR3 amino acids: CASRSTSGTTTYEQYF. The CDR3 nucleotides are TGCGCCAGCAGAAGTACTAGCGGGACAACTACGTACGAGCAGTACTTC.

This chain uses TRBV2 with TRBJ2-7, with 11 positions matching TRBD1. The J segment lost 3 bases and the V segment lost 5 bases, leaving 6 bases of the junction unmatched. The V gene's germline CDR1 is SNHLY and CDR2 FYNNEI. The CDR3 has 15 amino acids. Here the CDR3 reads CASSSGQGAIYEQYF. DNA for the CDR3: TGTGCCAGCAGTTCCGGACAGGGGGCAATCTACGAGCAGTACTTC.

The chain is built from TRBV7-7 and TRBJ2-5, with 7 bases lining up with TRBD1. Trimming took 2 bases from V and 5 from J; bases not matched to a gene: 5. CDR1 is SSHAT and CDR2 is FNYEAQ in the germline V gene (reference sequence). This CDR3 is 14 amino acids long. The CDR3: CASSLSRGFETQYF. The CDR3 coding sequence is TGTGCCAGCAGCTTAAGCAGGGGGTTCGAGACCCAGTACTTC.

This clonotype has just a few counts. V usage is TRBV5-1 and J usage is TRBJ2-7, with D perhaps TRBD1 (5 bases). V lost 2 bases and J lost 4, with 16 bases in between. This CDR3 comprises 15 residues. Per the germline V gene, CDR1 is SGHRS and CDR2 is YFSETQ. The CDR3 is CASSFGDSPPYEQYF. CDR3 DNA: TGCGCCAGCAGCTTCGGCGACAGCCCCCCTTACGAGCAGTACTTC.

J is TRBJ1-1 and V is TRBV29-1, with 8 bases identical to TRBD1. V was pared by 7 bases and J by 1 base, with 5 bases of the junction left unmatched. In germline, CDR1 is SQVTM, CDR2 ANQGSEA. CDR3 length: 13 amino acids. The CDR3 nucleotides read TGCAGCGCGGCAGGGGGCCCGAACACTGAAGCTTTCTTT. Residues: CSAAGGPNTEAFF. The variable domain in full, completed from reference TRBV29-1 and TRBJ1-1, reads SAVISQKPSRDICQRGTSLTIQCQVDSQVTMMFWYRQQPGQSLTLIATANQGSEATYESGFVIDKFPISRPNLTFSTLTVSNMSPEDSSIYLCSAAGGPNTEAFFGQGTRLTVV.

The rearrangement links TRBV6-6 to TRBJ1-6; D is unclear. V was cut by 6 bases and J by 9 bases, with 12 bases left in between. This CDR3 has 13 amino acids. Germline V gene sequence: CDR1 MNHNY, CDR2 SVGAGI (reference sequence). CDR3 bases: TGTGCCAGCAGCGATACTTCGGGTTCACCCCTCCACTTT. Amino acids: CASSDTSGSPLHF.

This chain connects TRBV4-2 to TRBJ2-7, with 10 bases fitting TRBD1. Germline CDR1 LGHNA, CDR2 YNFKEQ. Trimming removed 2 bases from V and 3 bases from J; junction bases left unmatched: 1. This CDR3 has 14 amino acids. CDR3 bases: TGTGCCAGCAGCCAACGGACAGGGGGCTACGAGCAGTACTTC. It codes for CASSQRTGGYEQYF.

This clonotype occurred many times. J is TRBJ2-3 and V is TRBV29-1, with 9 bases identical to TRBD2. The CDR3 runs to 17 residues. Per germline, CDR1 SQVTM and CDR2 ANQGSEA. The ends lost 6 bases at V and 2 bases at J; junction bases unmatched: 15. The CDR3 here is CSVPNPIAGVTTDTQYF. The CDR3 nucleotides read TGCAGCGTCCCAAACCCCATAGCGGGAGTTACCACAGATACGCAGTATTTT.

The chain has TRBV9 and TRBJ2-1, with D possibly TRBD2 on 5 matching bases. Trimming removed 0 bases from V and 7 bases from J, with 11 bases in between. Germline V gene sequence: CDR1 SGDLS, CDR2 YYNGEE. This CDR3 spans 14 amino acids. This CDR3 is CASSVAVASNEQFF. CDR3 DNA: TGTGCCAGCAGCGTAGCCGTAGCGAGTAATGAGCAGTTCTTC.

The rearrangement uses TRBV20-1 and TRBJ1-5; the D is unclear. This CDR3 spans 13 amino acids. Per the germline V gene, CDR1 is DFQATT and CDR2 is SNEGSKA (reference sequence). CDR3 residues: CSARFLGPLPQHF. CDR3 DNA sequence: TGCAGCGCCCGCTTCTTGGGTCCTTTGCCCCAGCATTTT.

J is TRBJ2-3 and V is TRBV6-5; TRBD2 might be the D (5 bases). CDR3 length: 15 amino acids. The germline V gene has CDR1 MNHEY and CDR2 SVGAGI. V was clipped by 4 bases and J by 3 bases, with 14 bases between them. This chain's CDR3 is CASSLGGSGTDTQYF. The CDR3 nucleotides read TGTGCCAGCAGTTTGGGCGGGTCTGGGACAGATACGCAGTATTTT.

This chain connects TRBV21-1 to TRBJ2-4; TRBD1 reflects the table's D call only, with no check against the DNA. The DNA end is more similar to TRBJ2-7, so the J call may be wrong. TRBV21-1 is a recognized pseudogene. This CDR3 comprises 15 residues. DNA for the CDR3: TGTGCCAGCAGCAAAGTGGGCGATCCCCTATACGAGCAGTACTTC. It translates to CASSKVGDPLYEQYF.

CDR3 residues: CASSPWTSGTSTDTQYF. As DNA, the CDR3 is TGTGCCAGCAGCCCTTGGACTAGCGGGACTAGCACAGATACGCAGTATTTT. The V and J genes are TRBV6-6 and TRBJ2-3, with TRBD2 matching over 12 bases. This CDR3 is built from 17 residues. V was clipped by 6 bases and J by 0 bases; unmatched bases: 7. From germline, CDR1 is MNHNY and CDR2 SVGAGI (reference sequence).